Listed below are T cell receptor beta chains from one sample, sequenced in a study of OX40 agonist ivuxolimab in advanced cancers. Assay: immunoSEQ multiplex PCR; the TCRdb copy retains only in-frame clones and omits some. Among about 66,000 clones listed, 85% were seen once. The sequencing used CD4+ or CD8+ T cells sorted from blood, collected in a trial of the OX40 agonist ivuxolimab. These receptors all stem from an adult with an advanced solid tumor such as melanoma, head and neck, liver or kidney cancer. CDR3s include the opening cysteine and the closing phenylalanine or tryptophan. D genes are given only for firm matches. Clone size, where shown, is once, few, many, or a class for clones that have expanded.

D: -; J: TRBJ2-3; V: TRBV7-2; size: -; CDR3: CASSLGSSTDTQYF; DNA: TGTGCCAGCAGCTTAGGATCCAGCACAGATACGCAGTATTTT
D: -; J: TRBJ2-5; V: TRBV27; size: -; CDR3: CASSLRTAQETQYF; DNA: TGTGCCAGCAGTTTAAGGACGGCACAAGAGACCCAGTACTTC
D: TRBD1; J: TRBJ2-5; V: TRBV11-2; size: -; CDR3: CASSQDRETQYF; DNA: TGTGCCAGCAGCCAGGACAGGGAGACCCAGTACTTC
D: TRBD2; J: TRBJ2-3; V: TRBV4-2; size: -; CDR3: CASSPQGLAGPSTDTQYF; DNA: TGTGCCAGCAGCCCCCAGGGACTAGCGGGGCCTAGCACAGATACGCAGTATTTT
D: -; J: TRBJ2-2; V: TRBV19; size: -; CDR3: CASSPFRSDHTGELFF; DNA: TGTGCCAGTAGCCCATTCCGCAGTGACCACACCGGGGAGCTGTTTTTT
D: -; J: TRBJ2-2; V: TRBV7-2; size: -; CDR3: CASSSDTGELFF; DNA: TGTGCCAGCAGCTCCGACACCGGGGAGCTGTTTTTT
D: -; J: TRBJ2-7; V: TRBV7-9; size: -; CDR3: CASSDQYEQYF; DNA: TGTGCCAGCAGTGATCAATACGAGCAGTACTTC
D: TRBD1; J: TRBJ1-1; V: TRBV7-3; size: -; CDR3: CASVGQGNTEAFF; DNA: TGTGCCAGCGTGGGACAGGGGAACACTGAAGCTTTCTTT
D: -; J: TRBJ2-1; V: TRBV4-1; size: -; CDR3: CASSQDPGTYNEQFF; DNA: TGCGCCAGCAGCCAAGATCCGGGGACTTACAATGAGCAGTTCTTC
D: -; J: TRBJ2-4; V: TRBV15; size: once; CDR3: CATSRDLAGHLYIQYF; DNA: TGTGCCACCAGCAGAGATTTGGCGGGACATTTGTACATTCAGTACTTC
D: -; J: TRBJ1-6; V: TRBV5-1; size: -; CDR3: CASTSGVFDSPLHF; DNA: TGCGCCAGTACGTCTGGGGTATTTGATTCACCCCTCCACTTT
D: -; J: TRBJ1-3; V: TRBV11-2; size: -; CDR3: CASSLSTGSGNTIYF; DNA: TGTGCCAGCAGCTTATCAACAGGCTCTGGAAACACCATATATTTT
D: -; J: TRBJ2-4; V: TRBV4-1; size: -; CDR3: CASSQRNALAKNIQYF; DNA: TGCGCCAGCAGCCAGAGAAATGCGTTAGCCAAAAACATTCAGTACTTC
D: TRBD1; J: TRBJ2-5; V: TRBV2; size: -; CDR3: CASSRQGTEETQYF; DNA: TGTGCCAGCAGTCGACAGGGAACGGAAGAGACCCAGTACTTC
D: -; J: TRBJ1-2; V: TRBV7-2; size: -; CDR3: CASSLDGNYGYTF; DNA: TGTGCCAGCAGCCTGGACGGGAACTATGGCTACACCTTC
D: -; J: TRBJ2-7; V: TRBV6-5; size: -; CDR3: CASSYRYEQYF; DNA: TGTGCCAGCAGTTACCGATACGAGCAGTACTTC
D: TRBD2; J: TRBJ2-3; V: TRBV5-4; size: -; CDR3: CASSGTSGATDTQYF; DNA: TGTGCCAGCAGCGGGACTAGCGGCGCAACAGATACGCAGTATTTT
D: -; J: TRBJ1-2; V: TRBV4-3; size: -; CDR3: CASRPGGNYGYTF; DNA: TGCGCCAGCAGACCCGGGGGGAACTATGGCTACACCTTC
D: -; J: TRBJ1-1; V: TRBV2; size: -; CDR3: CASSLDRNTEAFF; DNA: TGTGCCAGCAGCCTGGACAGGAACACTGAAGCTTTCTTT
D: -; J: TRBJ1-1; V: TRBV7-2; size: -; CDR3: CASSTRRGSKNTEAFF; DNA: TGTGCCAGCAGCACCCGGCGCGGGTCAAAGAACACTGAAGCTTTCTTT
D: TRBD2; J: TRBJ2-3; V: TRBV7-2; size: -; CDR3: CASSLLAGGLRDTQYF; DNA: TGTGCCAGCAGCTTATTAGCGGGGGGGCTCAGGGATACGCAGTATTTT
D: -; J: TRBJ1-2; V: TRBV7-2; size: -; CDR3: CASSFSQPYGYTF; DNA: TGTGCCAGCAGCTTCTCACAGCCCTATGGCTACACCTTC
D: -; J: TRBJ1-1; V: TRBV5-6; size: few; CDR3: CASSLVGQRNTEAFF; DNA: TGTGCCAGCAGCTTGGTTGGACAGAGGAACACTGAAGCTTTCTTT
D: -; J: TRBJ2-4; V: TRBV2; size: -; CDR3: CASSEGVAKNIQYF; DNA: TGTGCCAGCAGTGAGGGGGTAGCCAAAAACATTCAGTACTTC
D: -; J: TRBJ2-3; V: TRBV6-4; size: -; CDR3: CASSRGPTTDTQYF; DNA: TGTGCCAGCAGTCGGGGCCCCACCACAGATACGCAGTATTTT
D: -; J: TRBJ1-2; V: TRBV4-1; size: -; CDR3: CASSPGRVGYGYTF; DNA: TGCGCCAGCAGCCCGGGAAGGGTCGGCTATGGCTACACCTTC
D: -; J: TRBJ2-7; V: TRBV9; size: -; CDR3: CASSVESYSYEQYF; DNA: TGTGCCAGCAGCGTAGAGAGTTACTCCTACGAGCAGTACTTC
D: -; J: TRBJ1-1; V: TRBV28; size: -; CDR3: CASSARYEAFF; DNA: TGTGCCAGCAGTGCTCGATATGAAGCTTTCTTT
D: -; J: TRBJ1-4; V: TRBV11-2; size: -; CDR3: CASSQSLSSEKLFF; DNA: TGTGCCAGCAGCCAAAGCCTTTCCAGTGAAAAACTGTTTTTT
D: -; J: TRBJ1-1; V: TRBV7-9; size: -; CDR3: CASSLAAYREGTEAFF; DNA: TGTGCCAGCAGCTTAGCTGCTTACAGGGAGGGCACTGAAGCTTTCTTT
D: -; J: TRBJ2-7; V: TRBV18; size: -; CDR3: CASSPGQHHYEQYF; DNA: TGTGCCAGCTCACCAGGCCAGCACCACTACGAGCAGTACTTC
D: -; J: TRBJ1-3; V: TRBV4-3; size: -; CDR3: CASSQGNAVSGNTIYF; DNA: TGCGCCAGCAGCCAAGGGAACGCCGTCTCTGGAAACACCATATATTTT
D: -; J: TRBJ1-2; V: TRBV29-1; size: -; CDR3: CSVEEQLRGYTF; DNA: TGCAGCGTTGAGGAACAGCTTAGAGGCTACACCTTC
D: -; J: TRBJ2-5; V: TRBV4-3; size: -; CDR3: CASSFRVGTQETQYF; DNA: TGCGCCAGCAGCTTTAGGGTAGGCACTCAAGAGACCCAGTACTTC
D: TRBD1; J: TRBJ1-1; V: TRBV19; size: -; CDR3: CASSARTGATAFF; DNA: TGTGCCAGTAGTGCCCGGACAGGGGCGACGGCTTTCTTT
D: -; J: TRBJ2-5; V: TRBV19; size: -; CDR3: CASSMDRRETQYF; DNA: TGTGCCAGTAGTATGGACAGAAGGGAGACCCAGTACTTC
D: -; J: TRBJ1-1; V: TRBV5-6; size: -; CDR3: CASSPGPIDTEAFF; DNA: TGTGCCAGCAGCCCCGGACCAATAGACACTGAAGCTTTCTTT
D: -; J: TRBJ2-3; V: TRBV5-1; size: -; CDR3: CASSYDGTDTQYF; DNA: TGCGCCAGCAGCTACGACGGAACAGATACGCAGTATTTT
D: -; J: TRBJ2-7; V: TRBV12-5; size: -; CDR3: CASGFTDSSYEQYF; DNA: TGTGCTAGTGGTTTTACGGACAGCTCCTACGAGCAGTACTTC
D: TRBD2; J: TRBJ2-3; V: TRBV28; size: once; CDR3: CASSLGGADTQYF; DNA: TGTGCCAGCAGTTTGGGGGGGGCAGATACGCAGTATTTT
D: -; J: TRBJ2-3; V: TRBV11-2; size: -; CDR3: CASSLRREADTQYF; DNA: TGTGCCAGCAGCTTACGGAGGGAGGCAGATACGCAGTATTTT
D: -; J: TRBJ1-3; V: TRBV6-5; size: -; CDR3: CASRNSGNTIYF; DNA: TGTGCCAGCAGGAACTCTGGAAACACCATATATTTT
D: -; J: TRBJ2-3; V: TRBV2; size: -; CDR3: CASHSEISTDTQYF; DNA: TGTGCCAGCCACTCGGAAATTAGCACAGATACGCAGTATTTT
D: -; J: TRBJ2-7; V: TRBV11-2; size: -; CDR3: CASSLETGGGYEQYF; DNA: TGTGCCAGCAGCTTAGAAACAGGGGGGGGCTACGAGCAGTACTTC
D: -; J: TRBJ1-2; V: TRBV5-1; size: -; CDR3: CASSSGVDGYTF; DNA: TGCGCCAGCAGTAGCGGGGTAGATGGCTACACCTTC
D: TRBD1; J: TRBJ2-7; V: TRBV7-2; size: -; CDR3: CASSLETGSKYF; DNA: TGTGCCAGCAGCTTGGAGACAGGGAGTAAGTACTTC
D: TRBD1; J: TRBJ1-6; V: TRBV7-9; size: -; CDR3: CASSSNTGGSSPLHF; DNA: TGTGCCAGCAGCTCAAACACAGGGGGGAGTTCACCCCTCCACTTT
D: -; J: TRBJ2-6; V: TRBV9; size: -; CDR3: CASSVSKSGQTGSGANVLTF; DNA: TGTGCCAGCAGCGTATCAAAGTCGGGGCAGACGGGCTCTGGGGCCAACGTCCTGACTTTC
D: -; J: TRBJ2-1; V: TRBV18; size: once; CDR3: CASSSEPRYNEQFF; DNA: TGTGCCAGCTCATCGGAGCCCCGCTACAATGAGCAGTTCTTC
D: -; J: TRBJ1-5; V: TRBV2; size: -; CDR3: CASSFDLGNQPQHF; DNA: TGTGCCAGCAGTTTTGACCTGGGCAATCAGCCCCAGCATTTT
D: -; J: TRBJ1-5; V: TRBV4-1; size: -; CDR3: CASSHAGTVGNQPQHF; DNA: TGCGCCAGCAGCCATGCAGGGACTGTCGGCAATCAGCCCCAGCATTTT
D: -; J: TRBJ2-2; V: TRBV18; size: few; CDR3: CASSPSGTGELFF; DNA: TGTGCCAGCTCACCATCCGGCACCGGGGAGCTGTTTTTT
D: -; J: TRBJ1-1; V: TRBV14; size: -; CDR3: CASSQQRNTEAFF; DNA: TGTGCCAGCAGCCAACAGAGGAACACTGAAGCTTTCTTT
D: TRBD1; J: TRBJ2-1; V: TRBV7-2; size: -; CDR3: CASSLDRGNVYNEQFF; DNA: TGTGCCAGCAGCCTTGACAGGGGGAACGTCTACAATGAGCAGTTCTTC
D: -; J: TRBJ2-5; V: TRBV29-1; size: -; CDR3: CSVGSETQYF; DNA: TGCAGCGTTGGTTCCGAGACCCAGTACTTC
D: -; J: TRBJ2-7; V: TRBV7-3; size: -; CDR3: CASSLRRGPHYEQYF; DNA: TGTGCCAGCAGCTTAAGACGGGGGCCCCACTACGAGCAGTACTTC
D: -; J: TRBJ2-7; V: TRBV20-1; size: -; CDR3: CSANLGHEQYF; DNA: TGCAGTGCTAACTTGGGGCACGAGCAGTACTTC
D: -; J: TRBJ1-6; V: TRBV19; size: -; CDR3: CASQQDPLSNSPLHF; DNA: TGTGCCAGCCAACAGGACCCCCTCTCTAATTCACCCCTCCACTTT
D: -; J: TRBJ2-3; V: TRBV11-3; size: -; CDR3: CASSLEGPSTDTQYF; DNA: TGTGCCAGCAGCTTAGAGGGTCCTAGCACAGATACGCAGTATTTT
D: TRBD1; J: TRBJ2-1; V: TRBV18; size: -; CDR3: CASSPGQGYNEQFF; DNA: TGTGCCAGCTCACCGGGACAGGGCTACAATGAGCAGTTCTTC